Shown below are 11 T cell receptor beta chains from a single sample sequenced in a study of T cell responses to AZD1222 COVID-19 vaccine. Produced via immunoSEQ multiplex PCR; TCRdb's table is partial and in-frame only. In the table there are about 120,000 clones, approximately 90% of which are singletons. This sample comprised peripheral blood, obtained on day 0 of AZD1222 vaccination. The source is an adult in good health.

The CDR3 nucleotides read TGTGCCAGCAGCCCGGACGGATGGAACACTGAAGCTTTCTTT. Translating gives CASSPDGWNTEAFF. The V and J genes are TRBV28 and TRBJ1-1; D call uncertain. The V and J ends lost 6 bases and 1 base respectively, with 12 bases between them. Germline lookup yields CDR1 MDHEN and CDR2 SYDVKM. The CDR3 has 14 residues.

V is TRBV27 and J is TRBJ2-7, with 8 bases identical to TRBD2. V was clipped by 2 bases and J by 2 bases; unmatched bases: 2. Germline values: CDR1 MNHEY, CDR2 SMNVEV (reference sequence). The CDR3 length is 14 residues. The CDR3 nucleotides are TGTGCCAGCAGTTTAAGGCGGGAGGCCTACGAGCAGTACTTC. Translating gives CASSLRREAYEQYF.

The chain joins TRBV6-4 to TRBJ2-7; 7 bases are shared with TRBD2. The V and J ends lost 3 bases and 6 bases, in that order; junction bases with no gene match: 8. Germline assignment: CDR1 MRHNA and CDR2 SNTAGT. This CDR3 is 14 amino acids long. CDR3 sequence reads: CASSERGGTGEQYF. The CDR3 coding sequence is TGTGCCAGCAGTGAAAGGGGAGGGACTGGCGAGCAGTACTTC.

This chain uses TRBV5-4 with TRBJ2-1, with TRBD2 matching over 12 bases. This CDR3 spans 16 amino acids. From germline, CDR1 is SGHNT and CDR2 YYREEE (reference sequence). V was pared by 4 bases and J by 8 bases, with 10 bases of the junction left unmatched. CDR3 sequence reads: CASSPGLAGPLHEQFF. The CDR3 DNA reads TGTGCCAGCAGCCCCGGACTAGCGGGGCCCCTCCATGAGCAGTTCTTC.

The J gene is TRBJ2-1, the V gene TRBV10-3, with TRBD2 identical over 9 bases. The CDR3 has 14 amino acids. Germline V gene data show CDR1 as ENHRY and CDR2 as SYGVKD. Trimming cost V 6 bases and J 8 bases; bases outside gene matches: 8. CDR3 coding DNA: TGTGCCATCAGGGGGCGGGAGGGGAGCGATGAGCAGTTCTTC. It specifies CAIRGREGSDEQFF.

The chain has TRBV3-1 (or the pseudogene TRBV3-2) and TRBJ2-7, with D tentatively TRBD2 (5 bases). The V gene's germline CDR1 is LGHDT and CDR2 YNNKEL (reference sequence). The CDR3 contains 13 residues. V dropped 3 bases and J dropped 3 bases, with 9 bases sitting between them. Written as DNA, the CDR3 is TGTGCCAGCAGCCACCCCACTAGCTACGAGCAGTACTTC. Its translation is CASSHPTSYEQYF.

This chain links TRBV4-2 with TRBJ2-6, with TRBD1 identical over 7 bases. CDR1 LGHNA and CDR2 YNFKEQ come from the germline V gene. The CDR3 contains 15 residues. The junction had 0 bases not matched to a gene; V was cut back by 0 bases and J by 4 bases. This chain's CDR3 is CASSQETGGANVLTF. Written as DNA, the CDR3 is TGTGCCAGCAGCCAAGAGACAGGGGGGGCCAACGTCCTGACTTTC.

The genes are TRBV5-1 and TRBJ2-3, with 10 bases matching TRBD1. Germline CDR1 is SGHRS and CDR2 is YFSETQ. This CDR3 has 16 amino acids. The J segment lost 3 bases and the V segment lost 4 bases, leaving 8 bases of the junction unmatched. CDR3 protein: CASSLDRGLGTDTQYF. The CDR3 nucleotides read TGCGCCAGCAGCCTCGACAGGGGGCTGGGGACAGATACGCAGTATTTT.

The chain couples TRBV18 to TRBJ1-2; TRBD1 aligns across 7 bases. Germline V gene sequence: CDR1 KGHSH, CDR2 LQKENI. This CDR3 spans 17 amino acids. The ends lost 6 bases at V and 5 bases at J; junction bases unmatched: 18. The CDR3 loop reads CASSPLHRDSILYGYTF. Here the CDR3 DNA reads TGTGCCAGCTCCCCATTGCACCGGGACAGCATTCTATATGGCTACACCTTC.

The chain employs TRBV18 and TRBJ1-3; D possibly corresponds to TRBD1 (6 bases). Per germline, CDR1 KGHSH and CDR2 LQKENI. The CDR3 is 14 amino acids. V lost 4 bases, J lost 2 bases, and 9 bases lay in between. CDR3 DNA sequence: TGTGCCAGCTCACTAGGACAGACTGGAAACACCATATATTTT. The encoded protein is CASSLGQTGNTIYF.

J is TRBJ1-5 and V is TRBV29-1; 10 bases are shared with TRBD1. The germline V gene encodes CDR1 SQVTM and CDR2 ANQGSEA. The CDR3 is 14 residues long. V lost 4 bases to trimming and J lost 6 bases; unmatched junction nucleotides: 6. The CDR3 sequence is CSVASDRGLQPQHF. The CDR3 coding sequence is TGCAGCGTTGCGAGTGACAGGGGGCTTCAGCCCCAGCATTTT.